The 15 T cell receptor beta chains below come from one sample, sequenced in a study of early T cells in non-severe SARS-CoV-2 infection. TCRdb processed the 5' RACE reads anew with MiXCR; each CDR3 protein has one entry. The sample has around 58,000 distinct CDR3 sequences, around 8.3% seen once. The input for sequencing was whole blood, taken at baseline. These receptors were taken from an adult who was a healthcare worker with PCR-confirmed SARS-CoV-2 infection or an uninfected control (not recorded which).

The rearrangement joins TRBV27 to TRBJ2-5; TRBD1 matches 7 bases. The CDR3 consists of 16 residues. Trimming cost V 5 bases and J 0 bases; bases outside gene matches: 9. Germline CDR1 is MNHEY and CDR2 is SMNVEV (reference sequence). The CDR3, as DNA: TGTGCCAGCAGTCCATCTCTGACAGGGAACCAAGAGACCCAGTACTTC. Translating it yields CASSPSLTGNQETQYF.

This clonotype was detected many times. The chain recombines TRBV15 with TRBJ2-7; weak D call: TRBD2 (6 bases). This CDR3 has 14 residues. The V gene lost 1 base and the J gene lost 4 bases, with 11 bases spanning the gap. Looked up from germline, CDR1 is LNHNV and CDR2 is YYDKDF (reference sequence). CDR3 sequence: CATSRVGSSYEQYF. The CDR3 coding sequence is TGTGCCACCAGCAGAGTCGGGAGTTCGTACGAGCAGTACTTC.

The chain couples TRBV5-6 to TRBJ1-5; 9 positions match TRBD1. CDR1 and CDR2 from the germline V gene are SGHDT and YYEEEE. The CDR3 has 15 amino acids. J lost 5 bases, V lost 5 bases, and 8 bases had no gene match. DNA of the CDR3: TGTGCCAGCAGGGAAGGACAGGGGCTCCATCAGCCCCAGCATTTT. Translated, it gives CASREGQGLHQPQHF.

V and J are TRBV29-1 and TRBJ2-1; possible D gene TRBD1, 5 bases. From germline, CDR1 is SQVTM and CDR2 ANQGSEA. This CDR3 is 13 amino acids long. Trimming removed 5 bases from V and 9 bases from J, with 17 bases in between. The CDR3 loop is CSVRGGPQGEQFF. For the CDR3, the DNA is TGCAGCGTTCGCGGTGGCCCTCAGGGTGAGCAGTTCTTC.

The table lists this clonotype with many counts. The chain is built from TRBV6-6 and TRBJ1-1; D gene ambiguous. The CDR3 loop spans 13 amino acids. The V end lost 0 bases, the J end lost 13 bases, and 15 bases lay between the germline ends. Per the germline V gene, CDR1 is MNHNY and CDR2 is SVGAGI (reference sequence). CDR3 loop: CASSYSRIAEVFF. In DNA, the CDR3 is TGTGCCAGCAGTTACTCGAGAATAGCTGAGGTTTTCTTT.

This clonotype has ten or more counts. J is TRBJ2-5 and V is TRBV28, with 8 positions matching TRBD2. The J segment lost 5 bases and the V segment lost 7 bases, leaving 9 bases of the junction unmatched. CDR1 and CDR2 (germline): MDHEN, SYDVKM. The CDR3 is made up of 14 amino acids. Here the CDR3 reads CASTQAGEEETQYF. CDR3 bases: TGTGCCAGCACCCAAGCGGGAGAGGAGGAGACCCAGTACTTC.

This clonotype has just a few counts. The CDR3 bases are TGTGCCAGCAGCTTAGAAGGGGGCCGAGGAGCTTTCTTT. This sequence encodes CASSLEGGRGAFF. This sequence joins TRBV7-8 and TRBJ1-1, with 7 positions matching TRBD1. This CDR3 has 13 residues. Germline CDR1 reads SGHVS; CDR2 reads FQNEAQ. With 1 base clipped from V and 10 bases from J, the junction kept 6 bases outside the gene matches.

The rearrangement links TRBV7-9 to TRBJ2-3, with 12 bases identical to TRBD2. With 4 bases clipped from V and 2 bases from J, the junction kept 7 bases outside the gene matches. The CDR3 runs to 17 residues. The germline V gene has CDR1 SEHNR and CDR2 FQNEAQ (reference sequence). CDR3 region: CASSSRLAGDYTDTQYF. CDR3 coding DNA: TGTGCCAGCAGCTCTCGACTAGCGGGAGACTACACAGATACGCAGTATTTT.

This clonotype was seen repeatedly, ten times or more. This rearrangement joins TRBV18 to TRBJ2-7; D might be TRBD1 or TRBD2, each matching 5 bases. Germline V CDR1 and CDR2: KGHSH, LQKENI. V lost 3 bases and J lost 6, with 9 bases in between. This CDR3 is 12 amino acids long. The CDR3 is CASSPRDPEQYF. The CDR3 DNA follows: TGTGCCAGCTCACCCCGGGACCCCGAGCAGTACTTC.

The V gene is TRBV20-1, the J gene TRBJ2-1, with no clear D. V shed 4 bases and J shed 0 bases, with 7 bases lying between them. The CDR3 length is 13 residues. Germline values: CDR1 DFQATT, CDR2 SNEGSKA (reference sequence). The CDR3: CSATRSSYNEQFF. The DNA of the CDR3 is TGCAGTGCTACCCGTTCCTCCTACAATGAGCAGTTCTTC.

The rearrangement links TRBV6-6 to TRBJ1-2, with D perhaps matching TRBD1 (5 bases). This CDR3 has 13 residues. Germline V gives CDR1 MNHNY, CDR2 SVGAGI (reference sequence). Between the trimmed V and J ends, which lost 8 bases and 4 bases, there was a span of 14 bases. As DNA, the CDR3 is TGTGCCAGCTGCGGGGGGGTCTCCTATGGCTACACCTTC. It codes for CASCGGVSYGYTF.

As regards this clonotype: A junction end diverges from the germline sequence, so it may reflect a read error. The chain uses TRBV2 and TRBJ2-7; D may be TRBD2 (7 bases). The CDR3 is 16 residues long. CDR1 is SNHLY and CDR2 is FYNNEI in the germline V gene. This CDR3 reads CASSEEGGTASYEQHF. In DNA, the CDR3 is TGTGCCAGCAGTGAAGAGGGGGGGACGGCCTCCTACGAGCAGCACTTC.

In its sample, this clonotype was seen a few times. This chain uses TRBV6-2 or TRBV6-3 with TRBJ2-1; TRBD2 agrees at 9 bases. The V segment lost 6 bases and the J segment 7 bases; nucleotides outside the gene matches: 10. The V gene's germline CDR1 is MNHEY and CDR2 SVGEGT. This CDR3 spans 15 amino acids. CDR3 bases: TGTGCCAGCAGACGTAGCGGGAGCAGGGGGAATGAGCAGTTCTTC. Translated, it gives CASRRSGSRGNEQFF.

The CDR3 region is CASTGLLQETQYF. DNA for the CDR3: TGTGCCAGCACGGGACTGCTCCAAGAGACCCAGTACTTC. The chain couples TRBV18 to TRBJ2-5, with D possibly matching TRBD2 (6 bases). Trimming removed 8 bases at V and 1 base at J, with 11 bases between. The CDR3 is 13 residues long. CDR1 and CDR2 from the germline V gene are KGHSH and LQKENI. Combining the CDR3 with reference TRBV18 and TRBJ2-5 gives the whole variable domain NAGVMQNPRHLVRRRGQEARLRCSPMKGHSHVYWYRQLPEEGLKFMVYLQKENIIDESGMPKERFSAEFPKEGPSILRIQQVVRGDSAAYFCASTGLLQETQYFGPGTRLLVL.

This clonotype was recorded many times. The V and J genes are TRBV7-2 and TRBJ2-3, with 8 nucleotides matching TRBD2. CDR3 length: 18 amino acids. The V segment lost 2 bases and the J segment 3 bases; nucleotides outside the gene matches: 13. From germline, CDR1 is SGHTA and CDR2 FQGNSA. The CDR3 nucleotides are TGTGCCAGCAGCTTATTCTTACCTCCAAGCGGGAGTACAGATACGCAGTATTTT. Amino acids: CASSLFLPPSGSTDTQYF.